The 11 T cell receptor beta chains given below trace back to one sample, sequenced in a study of cytomegalovirus exposure and HLA in healthy donors. PCR involved 60 Vbeta and 13 Jbeta primers. Sequenced by immunoSEQ multiplex PCR; TCRdb stores in-frame clones only, minus some. The sample yields about 160,000 clones, 75% to 90% seen once. Sequenced input: PBMCs. These receptors were taken from a man aged 30-40 years in good health and CMV-seronegative.

The V call is TRBV14, the J call TRBJ2-7, with TRBD1 as a possible D gene (6 bases). This CDR3 spans 13 amino acids. V lost 3 bases and J 6 bases, leaving 12 bases between the germline ends. The V gene's germline CDR1 is SGHDN and CDR2 FVKESK. The CDR3, as DNA: TGTGCCAGCAGCCATGAGAGGGGGAGCGAGCAGTACTTC. Residues: CASSHERGSEQYF.

Only one count was recorded for this clone. The chain couples TRBV7-9 to TRBJ1-1; possibly TRBD1 for D (6 bases). The V and J ends lost 7 bases and 4 bases respectively, with 19 bases between them. CDR3 length: 15 amino acids. The germline CDR1 and CDR2 sequences are SEHNR and FQNEAQ (reference sequence). The CDR3 loop reads CASMGGARRGTEAFF. The CDR3 nucleotides read TGTGCCAGCATGGGGGGGGCTCGCAGGGGCACTGAAGCTTTCTTT.

This clone was recorded a few times. This rearrangement joins TRBV11-2 to TRBJ1-2, with D possibly being TRBD1 (5 bases). The CDR3 runs 13 residues. Germline CDR1 reads SGHAT; CDR2 reads FQNNGV. The V end was cut by 8 bases, the J end by 4 bases, with 14 bases between. This CDR3 reads CASQAGTSYGYTF. The CDR3 nucleotides read TGTGCCAGCCAAGCGGGGACGTCCTATGGCTACACCTTC.

The chain couples TRBV5-1 to TRBJ2-1; D is unclear. Germline V gene data show CDR1 as SGHRS and CDR2 as YFSETQ. The CDR3 spans 13 residues. V lost 4 bases, J lost 6 bases, and 11 bases lay in between. CDR3 DNA: TGCGCCAGCAGCAACCGAGGTTTCAATGAGCAGTTCTTC. Protein sequence: CASSNRGFNEQFF.

The V call is TRBV19, the J call TRBJ1-5; D gene ambiguous. The CDR3 has 15 amino acids. Germline CDR1 reads LNHDA; CDR2 reads SQIVND (reference sequence). With 7 bases removed from V and 3 bases from J, the gap between germline ends came to 16 bases. As DNA, the CDR3 is TGTGCCAGTACGACATCACACGGTCTCAATCAGCCCCAGCATTTT. It codes for CASTTSHGLNQPQHF.

The CDR3 loop reads CSVLQGPVLFF. DNA of the CDR3: TGCAGCGTACTACAGGGGCCAGTGCTGTTTTTT. This chain uses TRBV29-1 with TRBJ1-4; TRBD1 aligns across 7 bases. V was clipped by 6 bases and J by 14 bases; unmatched bases: 9. Germline V gene sequence: CDR1 SQVTM, CDR2 ANQGSEA. The CDR3 spans 11 residues.

Worth noting for this clone: Additional DNA sequences in this sample encode the identical CDR3. The V gene is TRBV29-1, the J gene TRBJ1-3; D gene ambiguous. This CDR3 has 14 amino acids. Trimming took 2 bases from V and 0 from J, leaving 8 bases between them. From germline, CDR1 is SQVTM and CDR2 ANQGSEA. CDR3 in amino acids: CSVESGSSGNTIYF. In DNA, the CDR3 is TGCAGCGTTGAAAGTGGCAGCTCTGGAAACACCATATATTTT.

This clone was picked up a small number of times. The DNA for the CDR3 is TGTGCCAGCAGCGTACGACAGGCAAACACCGGGGAGCTGTTTTTT. Its protein is CASSVRQANTGELFF. The rearrangement uses TRBV5-6 and TRBJ2-2; tentative D call: TRBD1 (6 bases). Germline V CDR1 and CDR2: SGHDT, YYEEEE. V lost 4 bases and J lost 2, with 12 bases in between. CDR3 length: 15 residues.

In its sample, this clone was seen once. V usage is TRBV29-1 and J usage is TRBJ1-4, with unresolved D. CDR1 and CDR2 (germline): SQVTM, ANQGSEA. This CDR3 contains 12 residues. V gave up 7 bases and J gave up 5 bases, with 11 bases separating them. The CDR3 nucleotides read TGCAGCGCCGAACAGTCGAATGAAAAACTGTTTTTT. It encodes CSAEQSNEKLFF.

This sequence joins TRBV30 and TRBJ1-1; D remains ambiguous. The V end was cut by 3 bases, the J end by 5 bases, with 16 bases between. This CDR3 contains 14 residues. The germline CDR1 and CDR2 sequences are GTSNPN and SVGIG (reference sequence). This chain's CDR3 is CAWSGRYGGTEAFF. The CDR3 nucleotides read TGTGCCTGGAGCGGCAGGTACGGTGGGACTGAAGCTTTCTTT. Variable domain in full (rest from reference TRBV30 and TRBJ1-1): SQTIHQWPATLVQPVGSPLSLECTVEGTSNPNLYWYRQAAGRGLQLLFYSVGIGQISSEVPQNLSASRPQDRQFILSSKKLLLSDSGFYLCAWSGRYGGTEAFFGQGTRLTVV.

The chain joins TRBV7-2 to TRBJ1-6; 10 bases agree with TRBD1. CDR3 size: 14 residues. Germline-derived CDR1 and CDR2 are SGHTA and FQGNSA. V gave up 5 bases and J gave up 10 bases; unmatched junction bases: 5. The CDR3 DNA reads as TGTGCCAGCAGCACGGGACAGGGGATCTCACCCCTCCACTTT. It is translated as CASSTGQGISPLHF.